This T cell receptor (beta chain) derives from a study of radiotherapy plus CTLA-4 blockade in lung cancer. The overall study: Among all patients, around 18% showed objective responses, while 30% to 35% had disease control. The study's findings and limits: After treatment with radiotherapy plus ipilimumab, TCR clones that came from the tumor expanded in blood.

Points on this clone: Its antigen is unknown.

The assay was immunoSEQ multiplex PCR, and TCRdb's table has in-frame clones only and misses some. Here the sample spans over 75,000 clones, about four fifths being singletons. In chemo-refractory metastatic non-small-cell lung cancer, patients got ipilimumab CTLA-4 blockade together with focal radiation. V was clipped by 7 bases and J by 2 bases, with 12 bases between them. Germline V CDR1 and CDR2: MNHNS, SASEGT. The CDR3 length is 15 residues. This specimen was peripheral blood, taken from a patient treated with radiotherapy plus ipilimumab. The chain joins TRBV6-1 to TRBJ2-6; a weak D match, TRBD1 (7 bases). The receptor's source is a human donor with non-small cell lung cancer who had stable disease on radiotherapy plus ipilimumab. CDR3 bases: TGTGCCAGCAAGGAGGGGGCAGCTGGGGCCAACGTCCTGACTTTC. Translation gives CASKEGAAGANVLTF.